Following are 14 T cell receptor beta chains from one sample sequenced in a study of technical replicates of blood from several donors. Assay used: immunoSEQ multiplex PCR; TCRdb lists only in-frame clones, some missing. The data show 85,000 to 100,000 clones, 95% seen once. Material for sequencing was T cells isolated from PBMCs. The source is a human donor in good health.

In DNA, the CDR3 is TGTGCCAGCAGCGTCTCGGTGCGGGAGAGCACAGATACGCAGTATTTT. Its protein product is CASSVSVRESTDTQYF. The chain is built from TRBV9 and TRBJ2-3, with 7 bases aligning to TRBD2. CDR1 is SGDLS, CDR2 YYNGEE, per germline. Germline trimming cut 2 bases from V and 0 bases from J; bases unmatched to any gene: 6. The CDR3 consists of 16 residues.

The chain uses TRBV5-5 and TRBJ1-2; 8 nucleotides agree with TRBD1. V lost 1 base, J lost 6 bases, and 20 bases stayed unmatched. The CDR3 totals 19 residues. Germline-derived CDR1 and CDR2 are SGHKS and YYEKEE (reference sequence). CDR3 nucleotides: TGTGCCAGCAGCTTGCATCTATCCACCCGGGCAGGGGGCTACGATGGCTACACCTTC. Its translation: CASSLHLSTRAGGYDGYTF.

The J gene is TRBJ1-3, the V gene TRBV19; D possibly corresponds to TRBD1 (6 bases). This CDR3 is 16 amino acids long. Trimming pared 9 bases from V and 0 bases from J, leaving 18 bases between. Germline-derived CDR1 and CDR2 are LNHDA and SQIVND (reference sequence). The CDR3 is CASRRGRPGSGNTIYF. DNA of the CDR3: TGTGCCAGCCGTAGGGGGAGACCGGGCTCTGGAAACACCATATATTTT.

The V gene is TRBV14, the J gene TRBJ1-1; 9 bases match TRBD1. This CDR3 comprises 19 residues. Trimming cost V 9 bases and J 1 base; bases outside gene matches: 21. Germline assignment: CDR1 SGHDN and CDR2 FVKESK. The CDR3 DNA reads TGTGCCAGGTTGATGAGGGACAGGGAATGTTCCTGCGGGAACACTGAAGCTTTCTTT. Translated: CARLMRDRECSCGNTEAFF. The full variable domain, its missing parts supplied by reference TRBV14 and TRBJ1-1, is EAGVTQFPSHSVIEKGQTVTLRCDPISGHDNLYWYRRVMGKEIKFLLHFVKESKQDESGMPNNRFLAERTGGTYSTLKVQPAELEDSGVYFCARLMRDRECSCGNTEAFFGQGTRLTVV.

V usage is TRBV12-2 and J usage is TRBJ1-5; the listed D gene, TRBD1, was not tested against the DNA. TRBV12-2 is termed a pseudogene. This CDR3 has 14 residues. The CDR3 coding sequence is TGTGCAAGTCGCTTCGACAGGGGCGGTCAGCCCCAGCATTTT. This sequence encodes CASRFDRGGQPQHF.

The chain carries TRBV6-1 and TRBJ2-3; TRBD2 matches at 7 bases. The germline CDR1 and CDR2 sequences are MNHNS and SASEGT. The length of the CDR3 is 15 residues. J was trimmed by 0 bases and V by 4 bases; bases with no gene match: 4. CDR3 DNA sequence: TGTGCCAGCAGTGGCGGGAGTTTTAGCACAGATACGCAGTATTTT. Protein sequence: CASSGGSFSTDTQYF.

V usage is TRBV5-1 and J usage is TRBJ1-1; tentative D call: TRBD1 (5 bases). Trimming left V 1 base short and J 0 bases short, with 10 bases between. CDR1 and CDR2 from the germline V gene are SGHRS and YFSETQ. The CDR3 loop spans 15 amino acids. CDR3 sequence reads: CASSLYQGLNTEAFF. In nucleotides, the CDR3 is TGCGCCAGCAGCTTGTATCAGGGCCTGAACACTGAAGCTTTCTTT.

The chain couples TRBV7-3 to TRBJ2-2, with D hard to call. The CDR3 totals 12 residues. V gave up 2 bases and J gave up 6 bases, with 4 bases separating them. The V gene's germline CDR1 is SGHTA and CDR2 FQGTGA. In DNA, the CDR3 is TGTGCCAGCAGCTTAGGCTCCGGGGAGCTGTTTTTT. Amino acid sequence: CASSLGSGELFF.

V usage is TRBV19 and J usage is TRBJ2-2, with D perhaps matching TRBD1 (6 bases). CDR3 length: 14 amino acids. The V and J ends lost 4 bases and 2 bases respectively, with 8 bases between them. Per the germline V gene, CDR1 is LNHDA and CDR2 is SQIVND (reference sequence). Written as DNA, the CDR3 is TGTGCCAGTAGTAGGACAGTTAACACCGGGGAGCTGTTTTTT. It codes for CASSRTVNTGELFF.

The sample holds one count of this clone. This rearrangement joins TRBV27 to TRBJ2-7; D ambiguous. CDR3 length: 13 amino acids. Trimming left V 5 bases short and J 2 bases short, with 10 bases between. CDR1 and CDR2 (germline): MNHEY, SMNVEV (reference sequence). The CDR3: CASSVTVTYEQYF. The CDR3 DNA reads TGTGCCAGCAGTGTAACAGTCACCTACGAGCAGTACTTC.

This clone appeared once. The V gene is TRBV5-5, the J gene TRBJ1-4; D ambiguous. The V end was cut by 0 bases, the J end by 0 bases, with 9 bases between. The CDR3 totals 16 residues. Germline values: CDR1 SGHKS, CDR2 YYEKEE (reference sequence). In nucleotides, the CDR3 is TGTGCCAGCAGCTTGGGCCAGCGGGCAACTAATGAAAAACTGTTTTTT. It translates to CASSLGQRATNEKLFF. Combining the CDR3 with reference TRBV5-5 and TRBJ1-4 gives the whole variable domain DAGVTQSPTHLIKTRGQQVTLRCSPISGHKSVSWYQQVLGQGPQFIFQYYEKEERGRGNFPDRFSARQFPNYSSELNVNALLLGDSALYLCASSLGQRATNEKLFFGSGTQLSVL.

This chain connects TRBV27 to TRBJ2-1; no clear D. V was cut by 6 bases and J by 7 bases, with 7 bases left in between. Per the germline V gene, CDR1 is MNHEY and CDR2 is SMNVEV (reference sequence). There are 11 residues in the CDR3. The CDR3: CASSLYNEQFF. In DNA form, the CDR3 reads TGTGCCAGCAGCCTGTATAATGAGCAGTTCTTC.

The chain combines TRBV11-2 with TRBJ2-3; TRBD1 matches 11 bases. Looked up from germline, CDR1 is SGHAT and CDR2 is FQNNGV. The CDR3 is 17 residues long. The ends lost 0 bases at V and 3 bases at J; junction bases unmatched: 5. The CDR3 loop reads CASSLDLGQGVTDTQYF. CDR3 coding DNA: TGTGCCAGCAGCTTAGATTTGGGACAGGGGGTGACAGATACGCAGTATTTT.

The chain carries TRBV19 and TRBJ1-2; 7 bases are a match to TRBD1. The CDR3 length is 14 residues. The junction had 4 bases not matched to a gene; V was cut back by 6 bases and J by 0 bases. The germline gives CDR1 LNHDA, CDR2 SQIVND (reference sequence). CDR3 in amino acids: CASRLGTANYGYTF. CDR3 in DNA: TGTGCCAGTAGACTCGGGACAGCTAACTATGGCTACACCTTC.